The 32 T cell receptor beta chains reported below all come from one sample, sequenced in a study of Ad26.COV2.S vaccination and SARS-CoV-2 variants. Treatment of the sample: roughly 20 received Ad26.COV2.S at low or high dose, single or two shots; about 5 received placebo; per-sample allocation not given. Sampling took place 63 days after the first vaccine or placebo injection. The protocol was immunoSEQ multiplex PCR, while the TCRdb copy is restricted to in-frame clones and leaves out a portion. This table holds under 550,000 clones, 75% to 95% found once. This sample comprised peripheral blood, obtained in a trial of Ad26.COV2.S vaccine versus placebo. The receptor set was obtained from a person aged 18-60 years who received the Ad26.COV2.S COVID-19 vaccine or a placebo.

CDR3 in DNA: TGTGCCAGCACAGGACTAGCGGGAGGCTCCTACAATGAGCAGTTCTTC. Amino acid sequence: CASTGLAGGSYNEQFF. The rearrangement joins TRBV7-9 to TRBJ2-1; TRBD2 matches 14 bases. The CDR3 is made up of 16 amino acids. V shed 7 bases and J 0 bases; nucleotides not matched to a gene: 2. Germline V CDR1 and CDR2: SEHNR, FQNEAQ (reference sequence).

This clone was counted a few times. The rearrangement uses TRBV4-1 and TRBJ2-7; tentatively, D is TRBD1 (5 bases). The CDR3 is 14 amino acids. Germline V gene data show CDR1 as MGHRA and CDR2 as YSYEKL. Trimming took 0 bases from V and 5 from J, leaving 11 bases between them. Here the CDR3 DNA reads TGCGCCAGCAGCCAAGAAGAGCAGGGCGACGAGCAGTACTTC. Amino acids: CASSQEEQGDEQYF.

The chain uses TRBV7-2 and TRBJ2-3; 10 bases align to TRBD2. CDR1 and CDR2 from the germline V gene are SGHTA and FQGNSA. This CDR3 spans 19 amino acids. With V trimmed by 5 bases and J by 0 bases, 14 bases remained unmatched. CDR3 DNA sequence: TGTGCCAGCAGCCACACACGGCCTAGCGGGGGCCCCAGCACAGATACGCAGTATTTT. Translating gives CASSHTRPSGGPSTDTQYF.

The chain employs TRBV19 and TRBJ1-5, with TRBD1 as a possible D gene (6 bases). Trimming shortened V by 3 bases and J by 6 bases, and 15 bases separated the two germline ends. The CDR3 has 15 residues. Germline CDR1 is LNHDA and CDR2 is SQIVND (reference sequence). Here the CDR3 reads CASSMMTGGIQPQHF. CDR3 nucleotides: TGTGCCAGTAGTATGATGACAGGAGGAATTCAGCCCCAGCATTTT. The full variable domain, completed using reference TRBV19 and TRBJ1-5, is DGGITQSPKYLFRKEGQNVTLSCEQNLNHDAMYWYRQDPGQGLRLIYYSQIVNDFQKGDIAEGYSVSREKKESFPLTVTSAQKNPTAFYLCASSMMTGGIQPQHFGDGTRLSIL.

The chain links TRBV11-2 to TRBJ1-4; the D gene is possibly TRBD1 (5 bases). The CDR3 is made up of 15 amino acids. The V gene's germline CDR1 is SGHAT and CDR2 FQNNGV. The germline V and J ends were trimmed by 6 bases and 4 bases, with 15 bases remaining between them. The CDR3 protein is CASSPGAQYNEKLFF. The CDR3 DNA is TGTGCCAGCAGTCCCGGGGCCCAGTATAATGAAAAACTGTTTTTT.

The rearrangement links TRBV6-5 to TRBJ1-2; TRBD1 aligns across 7 bases. The CDR3 runs 13 residues. J was trimmed by 8 bases and V by 4 bases; bases with no gene match: 7. Germline CDR1 is MNHEY and CDR2 is SVGAGI. The CDR3 DNA sequence: TGTGCCAGCAGTTCTTCTAACAGGGGCGGCTACACCTTC. Translation gives CASSSSNRGGYTF.

This clone was detected once. The chain carries TRBV28 and TRBJ2-5; D might be TRBD1 (6 bases). CDR1 MDHEN and CDR2 SYDVKM come from the germline V gene. The CDR3 covers 15 residues. Trimming pared 4 bases from V and 2 bases from J, leaving 14 bases between. The CDR3 DNA sequence: TGTGCCAGCAGTTCTTCCCTGACAGGACAAGAGACCCAGTACTTC. Its protein is CASSSSLTGQETQYF.

The V call is TRBV10-1, the J call TRBJ2-1; no firm D call. This CDR3 region has 15 residues. Germline V gene sequence: CDR1 WNHNN, CDR2 SYGVQD (reference sequence). Trimming took 0 bases from V and 0 from J, leaving 6 bases between them. DNA of the CDR3: TGCGCCAGCAGTGAGTCTAGGAGCTCCTACAATGAGCAGTTCTTC. Amino acid sequence: CASSESRSSYNEQFF.

The genes are TRBV2 and TRBJ1-4; D ambiguous. CDR1 SNHLY and CDR2 FYNNEI come from the germline V gene. The CDR3 sequence is 17 residues long. V was trimmed by 5 bases and J by 1 base, leaving 17 bases between them. CDR3 sequence reads: CASSPKPSRQTNEKLFF. The DNA for the CDR3 is TGTGCCAGCAGTCCTAAGCCCTCACGGCAAACTAATGAAAAACTGTTTTTT.

The chain joins TRBV30 to TRBJ2-1; the D call may be TRBD1 or TRBD2 (5 bases each). Germline loops: CDR1 GTSNPN, CDR2 SVGIG (reference sequence). Between the trimmed V and J ends, which lost 3 bases and 7 bases, there was a span of 13 bases. The CDR3 loop spans 13 amino acids. The CDR3 loop reads CAWRKLGTNEQFF. The CDR3 nucleotides are TGTGCCTGGAGAAAACTCGGGACGAATGAGCAGTTCTTC.

The J gene is TRBJ2-3, the V gene TRBV7-2; D ambiguous. V was cut by 5 bases and J by 7 bases, with 10 bases left in between. Germline assignment: CDR1 SGHTA and CDR2 FQGNSA. CDR3 size: 12 residues. The CDR3 region is CASSLTPNTQYF. The CDR3 DNA sequence: TGTGCCAGCAGCCTGACCCCGAATACGCAGTATTTT.

As for this clone: Other DNA sequences in the same sample also yield this CDR3. This chain links TRBV30 with TRBJ1-1; D not certain. This CDR3 has 12 residues. Trimming cost V 3 bases and J 0 bases, with 5 bases left between them. CDR1 and CDR2 from the germline V gene are GTSNPN and SVGIG (reference sequence). The CDR3 loop reads CAWSSMNTEAFF. CDR3 in DNA: TGTGCCTGGAGCTCCATGAACACTGAAGCTTTCTTT.

Here the CDR3 reads CASSRLAGGETQYF. DNA for the CDR3: TGTGCCAGCAGCCGACTAGCGGGAGGGGAGACCCAGTACTTC. The chain recombines TRBV28 with TRBJ2-5; the match to TRBD2 covers 14 bases. J was trimmed by 5 bases and V by 6 bases; bases with no gene match: 2. Germline CDR1 MDHEN, CDR2 SYDVKM. The CDR3 totals 14 residues.

This sequence joins TRBV19 and TRBJ2-7, with D possibly matching TRBD1 (5 bases). V lost 5 bases and J 3 bases, leaving 8 bases between the germline ends. The V gene's germline CDR1 is LNHDA and CDR2 SQIVND (reference sequence). The CDR3 is 12 amino acids. The CDR3, as DNA: TGTGCCAGTAGTGACAGATTCTACGAGCAGTACTTC. Protein product: CASSDRFYEQYF.

V and J are TRBV30 and TRBJ2-7; D may be TRBD1 (5 bases). V lost 2 bases to trimming and J lost 3 bases, with 11 bases between them. Germline-derived CDR1 and CDR2 are GTSNPN and SVGIG (reference sequence). CDR3 length: 13 amino acids. CDR3 DNA sequence: TGTGCCTGGAGTCAAGGGGCCGACTACGAGCAGTACTTC. This encodes CAWSQGADYEQYF.

This rearrangement joins TRBV27 to TRBJ2-7; tentative D call: TRBD2 (6 bases). CDR3 length: 15 residues. Germline V gene sequence: CDR1 MNHEY, CDR2 SMNVEV (reference sequence). Trimming took 3 bases from V and 5 from J, leaving 17 bases between them. CDR3: CASSFRLERGNEQYF. The DNA of the CDR3 is TGTGCCAGCAGTTTTCGACTAGAACGGGGCAACGAGCAGTACTTC.

V usage is TRBV30 and J usage is TRBJ1-3, with D perhaps matching TRBD1 (5 bases). V shed 4 bases and J shed 4 bases, with 14 bases lying between them. Germline V gene data show CDR1 as GTSNPN and CDR2 as SVGIG (reference sequence). There are 14 residues in the CDR3. The CDR3 sequence is CAWTVAGGGNTIYF. CDR3 sequence (DNA): TGTGCCTGGACAGTGGCTGGGGGAGGAAACACCATATATTTT.

The table lists this clone with a count of one. This chain uses TRBV7-9 with TRBJ2-7; TRBD1 might be the D (6 bases). Between the trimmed V and J ends, which lost 2 bases and 2 bases, there was a span of 10 bases. CDR3 length: 14 residues. The germline gives CDR1 SEHNR, CDR2 FQNEAQ (reference sequence). CDR3 coding DNA: TGTGCCAGCAGCTTATCAGGGGCCCCCTACGAGCAGTACTTC. It specifies CASSLSGAPYEQYF.

V gene TRBV6-5 combines with J gene TRBJ2-2; D call uncertain. The germline V gene has CDR1 MNHEY and CDR2 SVGAGI. V lost 7 bases, J lost 6 bases, and 15 bases lay in between. This CDR3 has 14 amino acids. The CDR3 coding sequence is TGTGCCAGCATATATGGTAGAAGGTCCGGGGAGCTGTTTTTT. Translating gives CASIYGRRSGELFF.

The rearrangement links TRBV6-6 to TRBJ1-1; weak D call: TRBD1 (6 bases). Trimming shortened V by 2 bases and J by 2 bases, and 12 bases separated the two germline ends. Germline V lookup: CDR1 MNHNY, CDR2 SVGAGI (reference sequence). The CDR3 loop spans 15 amino acids. The CDR3 sequence is CASSYTGRGNTEAFF. CDR3 nucleotide sequence: TGTGCCAGCAGTTACACGGGCAGGGGTAACACTGAAGCTTTCTTT.

This sequence joins TRBV7-9 and TRBJ2-1; 11 positions match TRBD2. CDR1 is SEHNR and CDR2 is FQNEAQ in the germline V gene (reference sequence). The V gene end was trimmed by 5 bases and the J gene end by 3 bases; junction bases not matched to a gene: 6. The CDR3 has 16 residues. CDR3 in amino acids: CASSPPGLADYNEQFF. The DNA for the CDR3 is TGTGCCAGCAGCCCCCCGGGACTAGCGGACTACAATGAGCAGTTCTTC.

The sample holds a few counts of this clone. CDR3 amino acids: CASSLEGRAEAFF. As DNA, the CDR3 is TGTGCCAGCAGCTTAGAAGGAAGGGCGGAAGCTTTCTTT. The rearrangement links TRBV13 to TRBJ1-1; D gene ambiguous. CDR3 length: 13 residues. V lost 1 base to trimming and J lost 8 bases, with 11 bases between them. Germline V gene lookup returns CDR1 PRHDT and CDR2 FYEKMQ (reference sequence).

The chain uses TRBV7-2 and TRBJ2-7; 10 nucleotides match TRBD1. The J segment lost 4 bases and the V segment lost 5 bases, leaving 8 bases of the junction unmatched. The CDR3 length is 15 residues. CDR1 is SGHTA and CDR2 is FQGNSA in the germline V gene. The CDR3 is CASSHLDRGRYEQYF. The CDR3 bases are TGTGCCAGCAGCCACTTGGACAGGGGGAGGTACGAGCAGTACTTC.

V usage is TRBV11-2 and J usage is TRBJ1-1; D is undetermined. Germline V gene sequence: CDR1 SGHAT, CDR2 FQNNGV. Trimming pared 10 bases from V and 0 bases from J, leaving 9 bases between. The CDR3 runs 12 residues. The CDR3 DNA is TGTGCCATCTCATCGATGAACACTGAAGCTTTCTTT. Its protein product is CAISSMNTEAFF.

The V and J genes are TRBV12-3 or TRBV12-4 and TRBJ1-1; D unresolved. This CDR3 is 13 amino acids long. Trimming removed 2 bases at V and 2 bases at J, with 6 bases between. CDR3 amino acids: CASSLFINTEAFF. The CDR3 nucleotides are TGTGCCAGCAGTTTATTCATTAACACTGAAGCTTTCTTT.

This chain connects TRBV12-3 or TRBV12-4 to TRBJ1-5, with 7 bases matching TRBD1. This CDR3 contains 13 residues. V shed 6 bases, J shed 11 bases, and the junction held 10 bases outside the gene matches. The chain's CDR3 is CASRAGGGWAQHF. The DNA for the CDR3 is TGTGCCAGCAGGGCAGGGGGTGGATGGGCCCAGCATTTT.

As to this clone: Other DNA sequences within the sample encode an identical CDR3. The chain couples TRBV6-5 to TRBJ1-5; perhaps TRBD1 as D (5 bases). The CDR3 runs 15 residues. V lost 6 bases, J lost 0 bases, and 12 bases lay in between. Looked up from germline, CDR1 is MNHEY and CDR2 is SVGAGI. As DNA, the CDR3 is TGTGCCAGCAGACTAGACAGCTATAGCAATCAGCCCCAGCATTTT. It encodes CASRLDSYSNQPQHF.

The genes are TRBV7-9 and TRBJ2-7; weak D call: TRBD1 (5 bases). V was clipped by 5 bases and J by 0 bases, with 14 bases between them. This CDR3 has 15 amino acids. Germline lookup yields CDR1 SEHNR and CDR2 FQNEAQ (reference sequence). Here the CDR3 DNA reads TGTGCCAGCAGCCTCCGACAGACACTCTCCTACGAGCAGTACTTC. It yields the protein CASSLRQTLSYEQYF.

The chain is built from TRBV4-2 and TRBJ2-3; D is perhaps TRBD2 (6 bases). The CDR3 is made up of 13 amino acids. Trimming cost V 3 bases and J 5 bases, with 9 bases left between them. CDR1 and CDR2 (germline): LGHNA, YNFKEQ. The CDR3 loop is CASSQPGGDTQYF. The CDR3 nucleotides are TGTGCCAGCAGCCAGCCCGGGGGAGATACGCAGTATTTT.

V usage is TRBV7-9 and J usage is TRBJ2-1; perhaps TRBD1 as D (6 bases). Trimming stripped 5 bases from V and 6 bases from J, with 14 bases between. Germline V gene sequence: CDR1 SEHNR, CDR2 FQNEAQ (reference sequence). CDR3 length: 14 residues. The CDR3 DNA reads TGTGCCAGCAGCCCAAGGTCAGGGGCCAATGAGCAGTTCTTC. Amino acid sequence: CASSPRSGANEQFF.

Details on this clone: The sample carries other DNA sequences with the same CDR3. J is TRBJ2-7 and V is TRBV5-4, with a possible D match to TRBD2 (6 bases). Trimming took off 2 bases at V and 0 bases at J, with 6 bases between the two ends. Germline V CDR1 and CDR2: SGHNT, YYREEE (reference sequence). The CDR3 has 13 residues. CDR3 bases: TGTGCCAGCAGCTTCGGGAGCTCCTACGAGCAGTACTTC. Translation gives CASSFGSSYEQYF.

As to this clone: This specimen includes other DNA sequences encoding the same CDR3. The rearrangement joins TRBV18 to TRBJ2-5, with D possibly TRBD1 on 6 matching bases. Germline V gene sequence: CDR1 KGHSH, CDR2 LQKENI. Trimming pared 3 bases from V and 5 bases from J, leaving 10 bases between. The CDR3 contains 13 residues. CDR3 loop: CASSPRQEETQYF. Written as DNA, the CDR3 is TGTGCCAGCTCACCTCGACAGGAGGAGACCCAGTACTTC.